This T cell receptor beta chain stems from a study of early stage breast cancer tumors. Study-level background: Samples were sequenced at approximately 9-fold average coverage.

Germline trimming cut 5 bases from V and 9 bases from J; bases unmatched to any gene: 12. Germline V CDR1 and CDR2: SNHLY, FYNNEI. There are 15 residues in the CDR3. For this clone: Its cognate antigen is unknown.

Repertoires were generated with immunoSEQ multiplex PCR, while TCRdb's copy carries only in-frame clones and drops some. The table includes some 29,000 clones, approximately 84% detected once. Whole-study findings and limits: Compared with adjacent normal breast tissue, tumors showed approximately 2.5-fold greater T cell density and higher clonality.

This TCR came from a person between 50 and 60 years old with breast cancer. Sequenced input: blood. The chain couples TRBV2 to TRBJ2-1; 8 bases match TRBD2. The chain's CDR3 is CASSNQGLVSGEQFF. DNA for the CDR3: TGTGCCAGCAGTAACCAGGGACTAGTCTCTGGTGAGCAGTTCTTC.